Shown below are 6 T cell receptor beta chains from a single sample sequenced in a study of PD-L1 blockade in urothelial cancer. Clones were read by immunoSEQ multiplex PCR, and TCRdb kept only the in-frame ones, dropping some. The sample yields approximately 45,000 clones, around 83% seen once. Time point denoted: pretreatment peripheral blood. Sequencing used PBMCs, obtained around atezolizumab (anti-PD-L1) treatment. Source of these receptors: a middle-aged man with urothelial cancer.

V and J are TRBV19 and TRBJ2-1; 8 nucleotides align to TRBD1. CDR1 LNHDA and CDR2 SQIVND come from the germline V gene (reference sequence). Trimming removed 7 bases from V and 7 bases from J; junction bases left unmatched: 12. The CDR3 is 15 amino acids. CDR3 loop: CASKRATGGSNEQFF. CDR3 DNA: TGTGCCAGTAAACGGGCCACAGGGGGGAGTAATGAGCAGTTCTTC.

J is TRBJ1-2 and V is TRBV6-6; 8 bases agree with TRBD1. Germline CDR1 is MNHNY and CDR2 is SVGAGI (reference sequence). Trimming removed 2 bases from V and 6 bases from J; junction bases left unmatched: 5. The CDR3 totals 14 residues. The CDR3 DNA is TGTGCCAGCAGTTACGACGACAGGGGTGATGGCTACACCTTC. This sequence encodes CASSYDDRGDGYTF.

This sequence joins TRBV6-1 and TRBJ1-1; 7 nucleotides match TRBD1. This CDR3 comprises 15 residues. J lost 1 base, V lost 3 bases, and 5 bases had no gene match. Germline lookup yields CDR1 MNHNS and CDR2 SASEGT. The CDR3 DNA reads TGTGCCAGCAGTGAGGGGACAGACGGGAACACTGAAGCTTTCTTT. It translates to CASSEGTDGNTEAFF.

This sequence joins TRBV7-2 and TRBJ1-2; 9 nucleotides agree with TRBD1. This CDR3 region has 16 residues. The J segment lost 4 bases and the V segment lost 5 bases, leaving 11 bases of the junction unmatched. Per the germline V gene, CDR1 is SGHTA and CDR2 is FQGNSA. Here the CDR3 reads CASSPGGQGASYGYTF. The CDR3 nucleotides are TGTGCCAGCAGCCCGGGGGGACAGGGAGCTTCCTATGGCTACACCTTC.

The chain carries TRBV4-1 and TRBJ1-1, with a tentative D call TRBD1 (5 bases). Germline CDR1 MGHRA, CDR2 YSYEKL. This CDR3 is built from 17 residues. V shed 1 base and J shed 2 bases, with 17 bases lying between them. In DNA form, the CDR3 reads TGCGCCAGCAGCCAAGGCCCCGGGGGGGGACGAAACACTGAAGCTTTCTTT. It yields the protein CASSQGPGGGRNTEAFF.

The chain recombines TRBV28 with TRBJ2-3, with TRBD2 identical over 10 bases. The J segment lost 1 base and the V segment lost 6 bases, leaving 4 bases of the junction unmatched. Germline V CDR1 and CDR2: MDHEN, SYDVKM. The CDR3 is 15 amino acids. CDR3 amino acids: CASSGTSGGTDTQYF. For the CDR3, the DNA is TGTGCCAGCAGCGGAACTAGCGGGGGCACAGATACGCAGTATTTT.